This TCR beta chain was profiled in a study of regulatory T cells in long-lasting Graves disease. On the study more broadly: Those Graves' patients who were newly diagnosed had been on antithyroid drugs under 3 months. Whole-study results and caveats: TRBV28, TRBJ1-2 and TRBJ2-5 were segments that persistent disease favored.

Sequencing libraries for TCR beta were prepared with iRepertoire HTBI primers and Arm-PCR of CDR3 regions. TCRdb reanalysed the multiplex PCR reads using MiXCR and keeps one entry per CDR3 protein. The sample records hundreds of thousands of distinct CDR3 sequences, around 15% being singletons. This clonotype was observed many times. The antigen is unknown. This sample's time point: newly diagnosed GD, antithyroid drugs for less than 3 months. Making the TCR library involved RNA that had been extracted from PBMCs. The germline V and J ends were trimmed by 3 bases and 4 bases, with 15 bases remaining between them. The germline CDR1 and CDR2 sequences are DFQATT and SNEGSKA (reference sequence). The CDR3 has 14 amino acids. The same sample was also studied in work on T cells in Graves' hyperthyroidism and ophthalmopathy. As that study records: First-round RT-PCR with HTBI primers amplified the TCR CDR3 region. The blood repertoire included most of the expanded thyroid clonotypes above 0.001.

The sequence was obtained from a young woman with Graves disease. Specimen: peripheral blood mononuclear cells (PBMCs), collected at new diagnosis, from a patient treated with antithyroid drugs. The V gene is TRBV20-1, the J gene TRBJ2-5, with TRBD1 as a possible D gene (6 bases). CDR3 nucleotide sequence: TGCAGTGCTAGGGGGGCAGGGTATTCAGAGACCCAGTACTTC. It translates to CSARGAGYSETQYF.